The text below deals with one TCR beta chain. Its antigen is unidentified. The PCR ran on 60 Vbeta and 13 Jbeta primers. Profiled with immunoSEQ multiplex PCR; TCRdb holds only in-frame clones, not every one. This sample yields around 110,000 clones, of which 71% are seen a single time; 2.5% to 3.5% belongs to the top ten. The data were obtained in a study of cytomegalovirus exposure and HLA in healthy donors. Findings and limits, study-wide: Many donors carried some public TCRs, although rarity characterized most TCR sequences.

The CDR3 runs to 15 residues. The V gene lost 3 bases and the J gene lost 0 bases, with 11 bases spanning the gap. Looked up from germline, CDR1 is SGHNT and CDR2 is YYREEE (reference sequence). This sequence originates from a female donor in good health and CMV-seronegative. The sample taken for sequencing was PBMCs. The rearrangement links TRBV5-4 to TRBJ2-3; the D gene is possibly TRBD1 (5 bases). As DNA, the CDR3 is TGTGCCAGCAGCTCTCACAGGCCCAGCACAGATACGCAGTATTTT. It specifies CASSSHRPSTDTQYF.